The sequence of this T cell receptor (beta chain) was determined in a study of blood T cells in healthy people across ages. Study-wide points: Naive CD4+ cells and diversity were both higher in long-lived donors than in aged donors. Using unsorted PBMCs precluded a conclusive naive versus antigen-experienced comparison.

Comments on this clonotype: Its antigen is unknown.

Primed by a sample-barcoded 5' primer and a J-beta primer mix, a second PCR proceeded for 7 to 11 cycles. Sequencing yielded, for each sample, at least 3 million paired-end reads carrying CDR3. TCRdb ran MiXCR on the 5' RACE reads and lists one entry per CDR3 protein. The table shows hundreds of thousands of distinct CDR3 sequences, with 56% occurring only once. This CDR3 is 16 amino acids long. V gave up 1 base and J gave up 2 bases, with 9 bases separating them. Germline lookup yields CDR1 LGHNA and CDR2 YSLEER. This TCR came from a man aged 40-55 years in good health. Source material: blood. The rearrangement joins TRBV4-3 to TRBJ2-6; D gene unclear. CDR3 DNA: TGCGCCAGCAGCCAAGTTACAAGCGCTGGGGCCAACGTCCTGACTTTC. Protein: CASSQVTSAGANVLTF.